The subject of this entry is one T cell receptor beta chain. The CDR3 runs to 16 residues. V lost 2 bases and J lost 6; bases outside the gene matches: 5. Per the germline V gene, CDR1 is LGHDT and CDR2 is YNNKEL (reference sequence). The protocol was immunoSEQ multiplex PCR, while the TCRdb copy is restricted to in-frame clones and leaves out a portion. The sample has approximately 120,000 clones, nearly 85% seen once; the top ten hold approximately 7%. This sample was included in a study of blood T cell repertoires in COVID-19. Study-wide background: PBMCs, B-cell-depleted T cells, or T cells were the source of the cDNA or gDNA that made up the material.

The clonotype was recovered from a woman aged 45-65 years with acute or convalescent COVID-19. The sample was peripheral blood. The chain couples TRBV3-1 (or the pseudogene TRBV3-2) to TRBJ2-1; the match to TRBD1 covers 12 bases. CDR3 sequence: CASSQIGTGGRNEQFF. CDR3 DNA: TGTGCCAGCAGCCAAATCGGGACAGGGGGCCGCAATGAGCAGTTCTTC.